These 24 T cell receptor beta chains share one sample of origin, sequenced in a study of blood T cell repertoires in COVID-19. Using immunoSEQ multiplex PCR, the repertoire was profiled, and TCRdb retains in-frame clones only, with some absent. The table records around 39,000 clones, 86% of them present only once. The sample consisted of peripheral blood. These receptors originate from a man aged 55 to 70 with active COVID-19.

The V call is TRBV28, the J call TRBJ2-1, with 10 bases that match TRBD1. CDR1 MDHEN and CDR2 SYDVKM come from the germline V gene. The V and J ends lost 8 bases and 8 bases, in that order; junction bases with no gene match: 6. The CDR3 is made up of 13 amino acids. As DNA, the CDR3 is TGTGCCAGCGACGGACAGGGGGGCGATGAGCAGTTCTTC. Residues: CASDGQGGDEQFF.

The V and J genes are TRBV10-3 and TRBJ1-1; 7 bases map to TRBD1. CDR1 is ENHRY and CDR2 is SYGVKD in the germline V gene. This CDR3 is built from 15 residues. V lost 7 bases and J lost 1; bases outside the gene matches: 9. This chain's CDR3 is CAITEGQEPNTEAFF. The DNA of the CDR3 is TGTGCCATCACCGAAGGACAGGAGCCGAACACTGAAGCTTTCTTT.

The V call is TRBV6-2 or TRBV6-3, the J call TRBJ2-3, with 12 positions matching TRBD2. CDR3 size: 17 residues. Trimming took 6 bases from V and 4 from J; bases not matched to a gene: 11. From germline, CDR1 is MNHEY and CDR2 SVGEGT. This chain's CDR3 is CASSGDPGTSGPDTQYF. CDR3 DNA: TGTGCCAGCAGCGGGGACCCCGGGACTAGCGGGCCAGATACGCAGTATTTT.

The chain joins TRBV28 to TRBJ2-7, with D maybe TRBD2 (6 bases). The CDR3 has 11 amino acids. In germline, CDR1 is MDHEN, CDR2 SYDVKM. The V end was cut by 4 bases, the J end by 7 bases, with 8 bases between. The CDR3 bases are TGTGCCAGCAGTTACGGAGGGGAGCAGTACTTC. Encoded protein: CASSYGGEQYF.

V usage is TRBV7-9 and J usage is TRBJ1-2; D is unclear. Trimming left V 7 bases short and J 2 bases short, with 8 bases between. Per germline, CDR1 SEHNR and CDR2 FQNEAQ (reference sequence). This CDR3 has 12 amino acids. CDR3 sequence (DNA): TGTGCCAGCAACCAACTAAACTATGGCTACACCTTC. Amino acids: CASNQLNYGYTF. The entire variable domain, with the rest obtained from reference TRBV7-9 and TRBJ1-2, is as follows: DTGVSQNPRHKITKRGQNVTFRCDPISEHNRLYWYRQTLGQGPEFLTYFQNEAQLEKSRLLSDRFSAERPKGSFSTLEIQRTEQGDSAMYLCASNQLNYGYTFGSGTRLTVV.

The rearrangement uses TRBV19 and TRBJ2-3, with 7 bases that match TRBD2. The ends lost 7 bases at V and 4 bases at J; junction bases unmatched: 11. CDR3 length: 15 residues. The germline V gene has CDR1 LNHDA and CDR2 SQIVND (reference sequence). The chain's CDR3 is CASTRRLAEADTQYF. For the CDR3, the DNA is TGTGCCAGTACACGGAGGCTAGCGGAGGCAGATACGCAGTATTTT. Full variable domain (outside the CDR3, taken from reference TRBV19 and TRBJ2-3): DGGITQSPKYLFRKEGQNVTLSCEQNLNHDAMYWYRQDPGQGLRLIYYSQIVNDFQKGDIAEGYSVSREKKESFPLTVTSAQKNPTAFYLCASTRRLAEADTQYFGPGTRLTVL.

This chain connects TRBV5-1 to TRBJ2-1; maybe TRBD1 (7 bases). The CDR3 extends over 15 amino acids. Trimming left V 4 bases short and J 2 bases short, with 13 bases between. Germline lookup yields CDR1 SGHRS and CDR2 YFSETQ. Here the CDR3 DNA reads TGCGCCAGCAGCCTTACAGGGGAGGCCTACAATGAGCAGTTCTTC. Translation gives CASSLTGEAYNEQFF.

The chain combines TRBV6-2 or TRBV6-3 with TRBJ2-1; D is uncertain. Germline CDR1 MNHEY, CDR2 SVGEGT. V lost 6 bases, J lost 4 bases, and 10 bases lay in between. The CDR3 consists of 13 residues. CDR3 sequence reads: CASSHPGYNEQFF. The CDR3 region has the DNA TGTGCCAGCAGCCACCCGGGTTACAATGAGCAGTTCTTC.

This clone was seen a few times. CDR3 in DNA: TGTGCCAGCAGCCAAGGTCCCTTGGAGCAGTACTTC. This translates into CASSQGPLEQYF. The V and J genes are TRBV3-1 (or the pseudogene TRBV3-2) and TRBJ2-7; D is unclear. The CDR3 spans 12 residues. Germline CDR1 and CDR2: LGHDT and YNNKEL (reference sequence). Trimming cost V 1 base and J 7 bases, with 8 bases left between them.

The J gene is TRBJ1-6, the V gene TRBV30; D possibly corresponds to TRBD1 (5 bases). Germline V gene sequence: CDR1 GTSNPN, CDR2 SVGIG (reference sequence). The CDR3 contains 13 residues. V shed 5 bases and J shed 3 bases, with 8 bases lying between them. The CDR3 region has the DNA TGTGCCTGGGGGACTGTCTATAATTCACCCCTCCACTTT. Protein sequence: CAWGTVYNSPLHF.

CDR3 region: CAWVVGEAGGSLGVGEQFF. CDR3 DNA: TGTGCCTGGGTAGTAGGAGAGGCGGGAGGGTCTCTGGGTGTGGGTGAGCAGTTCTTC. The V call is TRBV30, the J call TRBJ2-1, with TRBD2 matching 9 bases. The CDR3 runs 19 residues. The ends lost 5 bases at V and 9 bases at J; junction bases unmatched: 26. Germline CDR1 and CDR2: GTSNPN and SVGIG (reference sequence).

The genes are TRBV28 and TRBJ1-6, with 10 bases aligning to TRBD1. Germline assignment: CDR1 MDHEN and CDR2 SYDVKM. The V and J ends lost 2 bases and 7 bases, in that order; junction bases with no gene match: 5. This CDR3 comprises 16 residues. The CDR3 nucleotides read TGTGCCAGCAGTTTAAGGACAGGGGGTGGGAATTCACCCCTCCACTTT. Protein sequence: CASSLRTGGGNSPLHF.

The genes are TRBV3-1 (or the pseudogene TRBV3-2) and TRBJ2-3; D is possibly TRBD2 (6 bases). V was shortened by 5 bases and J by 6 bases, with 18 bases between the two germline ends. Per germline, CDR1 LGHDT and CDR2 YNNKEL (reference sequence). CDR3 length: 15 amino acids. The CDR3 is CASSKLAPKEDTQYF. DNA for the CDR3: TGTGCCAGCAGCAAACTAGCCCCTAAGGAGGATACGCAGTATTTT.

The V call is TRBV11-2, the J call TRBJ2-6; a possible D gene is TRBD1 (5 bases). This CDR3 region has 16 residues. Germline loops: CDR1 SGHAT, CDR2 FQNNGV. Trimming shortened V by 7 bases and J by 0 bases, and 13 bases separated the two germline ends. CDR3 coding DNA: TGTGCCAGCAACCTCGACAGAGCCTCTGGGGCCAACGTCCTGACTTTC. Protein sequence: CASNLDRASGANVLTF.

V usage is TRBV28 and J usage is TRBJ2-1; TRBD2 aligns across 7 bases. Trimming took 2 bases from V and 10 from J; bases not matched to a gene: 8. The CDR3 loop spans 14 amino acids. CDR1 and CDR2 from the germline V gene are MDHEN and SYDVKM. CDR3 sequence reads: CASSLPRAGREQFF. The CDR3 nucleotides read TGTGCCAGCAGTTTACCCAGGGCCGGGAGGGAGCAGTTCTTC. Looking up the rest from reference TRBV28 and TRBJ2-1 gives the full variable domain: DVKVTQSSRYLVKRTGEKVFLECVQDMDHENMFWYRQDPGLGLRLIYFSYDVKMKEKGDIPEGYSVSREKKERFSLILESASTNQTSMYLCASSLPRAGREQFFGPGTRLTVL.

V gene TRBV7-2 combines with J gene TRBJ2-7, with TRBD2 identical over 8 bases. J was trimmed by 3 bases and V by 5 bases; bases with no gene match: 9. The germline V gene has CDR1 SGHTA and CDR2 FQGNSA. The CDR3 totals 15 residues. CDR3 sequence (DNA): TGTGCCAGCAGCGCACCGGGACTAGGAGTCTACGAGCAGTACTTC. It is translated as CASSAPGLGVYEQYF.

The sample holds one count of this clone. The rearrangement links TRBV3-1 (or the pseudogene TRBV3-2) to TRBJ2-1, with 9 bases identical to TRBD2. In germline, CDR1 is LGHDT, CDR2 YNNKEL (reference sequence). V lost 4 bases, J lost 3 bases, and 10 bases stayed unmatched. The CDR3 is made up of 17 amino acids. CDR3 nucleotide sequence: TGTGCCAGCAGCCTTACCCTAACTAGCGGGTACTACAATGAGCAGTTCTTC. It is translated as CASSLTLTSGYYNEQFF.

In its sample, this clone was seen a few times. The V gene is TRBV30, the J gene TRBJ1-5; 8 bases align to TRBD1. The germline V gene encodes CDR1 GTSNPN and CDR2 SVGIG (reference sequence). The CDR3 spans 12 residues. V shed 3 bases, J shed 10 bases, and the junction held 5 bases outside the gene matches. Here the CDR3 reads CAWRLDRGPQHF. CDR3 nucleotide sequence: TGTGCCTGGAGACTCGACAGGGGACCCCAGCATTTT.

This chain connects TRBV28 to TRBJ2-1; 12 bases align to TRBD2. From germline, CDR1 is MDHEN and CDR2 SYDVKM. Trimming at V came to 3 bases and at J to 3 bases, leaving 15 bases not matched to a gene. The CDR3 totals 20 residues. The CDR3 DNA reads TGTGCCAGCAGTTTGTCAGGACTAGCGGGACGAGATGGCCTCTACAATGAGCAGTTCTTC. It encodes CASSLSGLAGRDGLYNEQFF. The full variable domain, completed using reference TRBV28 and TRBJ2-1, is DVKVTQSSRYLVKRTGEKVFLECVQDMDHENMFWYRQDPGLGLRLIYFSYDVKMKEKGDIPEGYSVSREKKERFSLILESASTNQTSMYLCASSLSGLAGRDGLYNEQFFGPGTRLTVL.

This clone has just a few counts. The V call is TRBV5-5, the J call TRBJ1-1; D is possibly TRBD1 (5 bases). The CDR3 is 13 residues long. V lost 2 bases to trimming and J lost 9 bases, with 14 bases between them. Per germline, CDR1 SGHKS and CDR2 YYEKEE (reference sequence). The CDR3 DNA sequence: TGTGCCAGCAGCTTCTCCACGACAGACAAAGCTTTCTTT. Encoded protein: CASSFSTTDKAFF.

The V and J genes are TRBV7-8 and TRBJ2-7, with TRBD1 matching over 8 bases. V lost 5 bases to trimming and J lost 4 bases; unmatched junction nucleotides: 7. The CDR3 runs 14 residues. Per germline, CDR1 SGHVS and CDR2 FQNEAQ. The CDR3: CASSPDRVPYEQYF. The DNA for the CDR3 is TGTGCCAGCAGCCCGGACAGGGTCCCGTACGAGCAGTACTTC. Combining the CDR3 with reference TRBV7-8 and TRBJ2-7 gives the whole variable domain GAGVSQSPRYKVAKRGQDVALRCDPISGHVSLFWYQQALGQGPEFLTYFQNEAQLDKSGLPSDRFFAERPEGSVSTLKIQRTQQEDSAVYLCASSPDRVPYEQYFGPGTRLTVT.

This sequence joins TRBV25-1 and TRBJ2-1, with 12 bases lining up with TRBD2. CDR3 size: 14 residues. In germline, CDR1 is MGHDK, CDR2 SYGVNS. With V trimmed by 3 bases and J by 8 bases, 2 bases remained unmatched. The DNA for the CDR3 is TGTGCCAGCAGTGAGACTAGCGGGGGTGATGAGCAGTTCTTC. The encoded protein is CASSETSGGDEQFF.

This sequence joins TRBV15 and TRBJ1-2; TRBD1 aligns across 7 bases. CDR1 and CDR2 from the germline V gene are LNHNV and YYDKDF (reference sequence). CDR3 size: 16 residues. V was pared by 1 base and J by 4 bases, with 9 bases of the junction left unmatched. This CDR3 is CATSRAGTEEGYGYTF. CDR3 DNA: TGTGCCACCAGCAGAGCGGGGACAGAGGAGGGCTATGGCTACACCTTC.

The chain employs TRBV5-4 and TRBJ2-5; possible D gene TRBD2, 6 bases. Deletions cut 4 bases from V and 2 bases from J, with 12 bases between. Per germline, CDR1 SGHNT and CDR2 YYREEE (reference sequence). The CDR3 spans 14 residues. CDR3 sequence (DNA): TGTGCCAGCAGCCAACCGGGACTTCAAGAGACCCAGTACTTC. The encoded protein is CASSQPGLQETQYF.